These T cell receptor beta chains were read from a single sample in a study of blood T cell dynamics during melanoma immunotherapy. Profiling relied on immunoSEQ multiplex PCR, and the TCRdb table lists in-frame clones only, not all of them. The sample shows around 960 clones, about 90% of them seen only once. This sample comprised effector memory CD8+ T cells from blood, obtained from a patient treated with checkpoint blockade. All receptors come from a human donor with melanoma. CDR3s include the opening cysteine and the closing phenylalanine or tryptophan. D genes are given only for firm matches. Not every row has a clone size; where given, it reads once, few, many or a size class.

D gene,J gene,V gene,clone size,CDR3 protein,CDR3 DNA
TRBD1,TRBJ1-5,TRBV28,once,CASRTGGGQPQHF,TGTGCCAGCAGAACAGGGGGCGGCCAGCCCCAGCATTTT
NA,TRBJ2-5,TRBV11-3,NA,CASSLGRSWLETQYF,TGTGCCAGCAGCTTGGGTCGTTCGTGGCTGGAGACCCAGTACTTC
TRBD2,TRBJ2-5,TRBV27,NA,CASSSAGLAPGGQYF,TGTGCCAGCAGTTCCGCGGGACTAGCACCCGGTGGCCAGTACTTC
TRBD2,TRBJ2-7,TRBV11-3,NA,CASSPSGTSGYEQYF,TGTGCCAGCAGCCCTTCTGGGACTAGCGGCTACGAGCAGTACTTC
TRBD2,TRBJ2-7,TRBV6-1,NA,CASSEGVGGSYEQYF,TGTGCCAGCAGTGAAGGGGTGGGAGGGTCCTACGAGCAGTACTTC
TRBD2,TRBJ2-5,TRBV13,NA,CASSRPLAGGPRETQYF,TGTGCCAGCAGCCGTCCCCTAGCGGGAGGGCCTCGGGAGACCCAGTACTTC
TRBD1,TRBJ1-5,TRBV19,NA,CASSMDRGRWPQHF,TGTGCCAGTAGTATGGATAGGGGGCGTTGGCCCCAGCATTTT
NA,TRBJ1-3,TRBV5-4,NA,CASSLAGSGNTIYF,TGTGCCAGCAGCTTGGCAGGGTCTGGAAACACCATATATTTT
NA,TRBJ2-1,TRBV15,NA,CATSGYRNEQFF,TGTGCCACCAGCGGTTACCGGAATGAGCAGTTCTTC
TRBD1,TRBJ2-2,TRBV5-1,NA,CASSLAGQSGPYTGELFF,TGCGCCAGCAGCTTGGCGGGACAGTCTGGTCCGTACACCGGGGAGCTGTTTTTT